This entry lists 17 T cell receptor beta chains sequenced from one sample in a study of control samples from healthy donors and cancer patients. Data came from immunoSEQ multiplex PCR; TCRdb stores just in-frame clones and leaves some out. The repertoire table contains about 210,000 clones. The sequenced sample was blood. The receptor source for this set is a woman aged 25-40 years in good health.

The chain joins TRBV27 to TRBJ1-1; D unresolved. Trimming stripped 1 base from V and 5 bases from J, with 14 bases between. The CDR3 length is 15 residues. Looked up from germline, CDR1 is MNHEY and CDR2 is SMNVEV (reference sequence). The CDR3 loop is CASSLLREGGTEAFF. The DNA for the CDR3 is TGTGCCAGCAGTTTATTGAGAGAGGGAGGAACTGAAGCTTTCTTT.

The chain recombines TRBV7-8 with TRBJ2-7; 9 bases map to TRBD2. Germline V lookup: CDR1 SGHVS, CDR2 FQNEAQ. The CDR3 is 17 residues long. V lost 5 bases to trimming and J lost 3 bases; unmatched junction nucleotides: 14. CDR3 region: CASSQPPSGVAFYEQYF. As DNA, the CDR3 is TGTGCCAGCAGCCAGCCCCCTAGCGGGGTCGCCTTCTACGAGCAGTACTTC.

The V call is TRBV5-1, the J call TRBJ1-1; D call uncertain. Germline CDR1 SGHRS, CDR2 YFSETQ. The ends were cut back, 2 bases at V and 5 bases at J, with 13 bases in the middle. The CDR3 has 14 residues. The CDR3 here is CASSFVREGTEAFF. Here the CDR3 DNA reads TGCGCCAGCAGCTTTGTACGTGAGGGTACTGAAGCTTTCTTT.

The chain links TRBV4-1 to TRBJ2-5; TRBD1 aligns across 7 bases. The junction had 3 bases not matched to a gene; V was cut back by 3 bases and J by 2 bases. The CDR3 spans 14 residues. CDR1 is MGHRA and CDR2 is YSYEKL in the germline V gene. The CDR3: CASSQGQQQETQYF. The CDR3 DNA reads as TGCGCCAGCAGCCAGGGACAGCAGCAAGAGACCCAGTACTTC.

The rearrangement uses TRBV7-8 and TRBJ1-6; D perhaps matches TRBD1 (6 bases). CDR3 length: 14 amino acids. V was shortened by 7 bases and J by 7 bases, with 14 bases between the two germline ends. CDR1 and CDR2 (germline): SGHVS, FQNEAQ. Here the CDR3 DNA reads TGTGCCAGCACCCAGGCAGGGGTGAATTCACCCCTCCACTTT. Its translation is CASTQAGVNSPLHF.

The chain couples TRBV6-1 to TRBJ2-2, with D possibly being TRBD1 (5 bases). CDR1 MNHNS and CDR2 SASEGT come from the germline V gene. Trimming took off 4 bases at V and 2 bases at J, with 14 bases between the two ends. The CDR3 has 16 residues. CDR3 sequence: CASSGSGSPNTGELFF. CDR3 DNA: TGTGCCAGCAGTGGTTCAGGGTCCCCAAACACCGGGGAGCTGTTTTTT.

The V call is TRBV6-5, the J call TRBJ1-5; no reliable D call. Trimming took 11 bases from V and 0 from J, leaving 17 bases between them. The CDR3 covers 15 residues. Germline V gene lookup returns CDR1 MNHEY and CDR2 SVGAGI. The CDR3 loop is CAGKSDGYSNQPQHF. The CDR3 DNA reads TGTGCCGGGAAGTCAGACGGATATAGCAATCAGCCCCAGCATTTT.

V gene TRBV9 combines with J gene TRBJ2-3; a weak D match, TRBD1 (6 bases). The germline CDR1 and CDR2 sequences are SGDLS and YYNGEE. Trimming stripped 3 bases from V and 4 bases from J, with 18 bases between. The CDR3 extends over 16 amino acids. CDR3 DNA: TGTGCCAGCAGCGCGATCCCAGGGGCGGGTTCAGATACGCAGTATTTT. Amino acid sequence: CASSAIPGAGSDTQYF.

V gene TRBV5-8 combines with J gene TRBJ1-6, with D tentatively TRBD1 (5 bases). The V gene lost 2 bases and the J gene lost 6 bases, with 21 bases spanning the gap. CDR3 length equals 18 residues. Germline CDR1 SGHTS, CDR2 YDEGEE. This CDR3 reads CASSFSPGRGLINSPLHF. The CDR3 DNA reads TGTGCCAGCAGCTTTTCCCCCGGCCGGGGACTGATTAATTCACCCCTCCACTTT.

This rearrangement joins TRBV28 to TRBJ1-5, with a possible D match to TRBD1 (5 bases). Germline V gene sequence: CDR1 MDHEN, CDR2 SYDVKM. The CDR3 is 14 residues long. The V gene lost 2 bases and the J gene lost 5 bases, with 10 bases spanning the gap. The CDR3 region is CASSLETVDQPQHF. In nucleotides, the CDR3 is TGTGCCAGCAGTTTAGAGACAGTAGATCAGCCCCAGCATTTT.

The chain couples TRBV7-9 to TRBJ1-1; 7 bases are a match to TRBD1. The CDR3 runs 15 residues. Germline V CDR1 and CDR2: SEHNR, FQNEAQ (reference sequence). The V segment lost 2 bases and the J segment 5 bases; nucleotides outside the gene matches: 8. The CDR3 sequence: CASSLQRRGRTEAFF. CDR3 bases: TGTGCCAGCAGCTTACAGAGGAGGGGGCGTACTGAAGCTTTCTTT.

The chain's CDR3 is CASSEGGRQWGGQFF. The CDR3 DNA follows: TGTGCCAGCAGCGAGGGAGGAAGGCAGTGGGGGGGGCAGTTCTTC. The genes are TRBV2 and TRBJ2-1; 7 nucleotides match TRBD2. CDR3 size: 15 residues. With 6 bases clipped from V and 12 bases from J, the junction kept 17 bases outside the gene matches. CDR1 SNHLY and CDR2 FYNNEI come from the germline V gene. The full variable domain, rest sourced from reference TRBV2 and TRBJ2-1, is EPEVTQTPSHQVTQMGQEVILRCVPISNHLYFYWYRQILGQKVEFLVSFYNNEISEKSEIFDDQFSVERPDGSNFTLKIRSTKLEDSAMYFCASSEGGRQWGGQFFGPGTRLTVL.

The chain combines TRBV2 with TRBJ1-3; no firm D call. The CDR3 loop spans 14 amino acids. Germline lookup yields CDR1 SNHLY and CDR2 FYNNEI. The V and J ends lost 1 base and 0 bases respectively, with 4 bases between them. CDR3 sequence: CASSEGLSGNTIYF. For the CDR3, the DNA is TGTGCCAGCAGTGAAGGCCTCTCTGGAAACACCATATATTTT.

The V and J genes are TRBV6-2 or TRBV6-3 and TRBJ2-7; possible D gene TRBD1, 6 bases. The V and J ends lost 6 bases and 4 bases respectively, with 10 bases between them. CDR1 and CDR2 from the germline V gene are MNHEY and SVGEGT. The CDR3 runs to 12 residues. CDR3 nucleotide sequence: TGTGCCAGCAGCCTCCAGGGGTACGAGCAGTACTTC. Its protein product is CASSLQGYEQYF.

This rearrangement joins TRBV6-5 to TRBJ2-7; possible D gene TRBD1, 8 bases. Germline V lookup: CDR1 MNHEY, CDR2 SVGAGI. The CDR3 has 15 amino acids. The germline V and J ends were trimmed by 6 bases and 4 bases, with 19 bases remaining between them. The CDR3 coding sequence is TGTGCCAGCAGCCCCACCGGACAGGGAGGGTACGAGCAGTACTTC. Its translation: CASSPTGQGGYEQYF.

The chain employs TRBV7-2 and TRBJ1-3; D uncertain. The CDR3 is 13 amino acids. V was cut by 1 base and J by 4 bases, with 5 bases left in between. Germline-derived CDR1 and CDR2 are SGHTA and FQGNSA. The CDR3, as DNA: TGTGCCAGCAGCTTAGTTAGAGGAAACACCATATATTTT. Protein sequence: CASSLVRGNTIYF.

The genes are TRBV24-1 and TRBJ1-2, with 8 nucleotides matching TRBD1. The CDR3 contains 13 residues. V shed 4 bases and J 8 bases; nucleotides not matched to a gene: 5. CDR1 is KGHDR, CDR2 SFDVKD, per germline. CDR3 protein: CATSEQGAQGYTF. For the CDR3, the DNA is TGTGCCACCAGTGAGCAGGGGGCGCAAGGCTACACCTTC.